This passage covers 14 T cell receptor beta chains from one sample sequenced in a study of STAT5B mutations in CD4+ large granular lymphocyte leukemia. Sequenced by immunoSEQ multiplex PCR; TCRdb stores in-frame clones only, minus some. The sample has roughly 48,000 clones; around 70% are singletons. The sample consisted of CD4+ T cells from blood buffy coats. Receptor source: a human donor in good health.

The rearrangement links TRBV7-9 to TRBJ1-6; the D is unclear. Germline CDR1 reads SEHNR; CDR2 reads FQNEAQ (reference sequence). This CDR3 region has 15 residues. V lost 0 bases to trimming and J lost 5 bases, with 8 bases between them. The CDR3 loop reads CASSLALFNNSPLHF. CDR3 nucleotide sequence: TGTGCCAGCAGCTTAGCGTTGTTTAATAATTCACCCCTCCACTTT.

The rearrangement uses TRBV7-2 and TRBJ1-1, with 9 bases identical to TRBD1. Looked up from germline, CDR1 is SGHTA and CDR2 is FQGNSA. Trimming removed 6 bases from V and 5 bases from J; junction bases left unmatched: 16. The CDR3 is 17 residues long. The CDR3 sequence is CASSHAPGQGLRTEAFF. The CDR3 DNA sequence: TGTGCCAGCAGTCATGCCCCGGGACAGGGACTAAGGACTGAAGCTTTCTTT.

The sample holds a few counts of this clone. This chain connects TRBV6-1 to TRBJ2-1; TRBD2 agrees at 8 bases. Germline V lookup: CDR1 MNHNS, CDR2 SASEGT. J lost 4 bases, V lost 7 bases, and 3 bases had no gene match. The CDR3 runs to 13 residues. The CDR3 DNA reads as TGTGCCAGCAAGCCTAGCGGGTACAATGAGCAGTTCTTC. This codes for CASKPSGYNEQFF.

This clone was seen a single time. V is TRBV27 and J is TRBJ2-7; D not resolved. Deletions cut 3 bases from V and 5 bases from J, with 17 bases between. Germline CDR1 reads MNHEY; CDR2 reads SMNVEV (reference sequence). This CDR3 has 15 amino acids. Here the CDR3 DNA reads TGTGCCAGCAGTTTTGGGCGGAATGGGCGCCACGAGCAGTACTTC. It is translated as CASSFGRNGRHEQYF.

In this sample, this clone turned up a few times. The V gene is TRBV19, the J gene TRBJ2-2, with TRBD2 as a possible D gene (7 bases). The germline V gene encodes CDR1 LNHDA and CDR2 SQIVND (reference sequence). This CDR3 has 14 residues. V lost 5 bases and J lost 2, with 9 bases in between. CDR3 amino acids: CASSWGGNTGELFF. The CDR3 DNA sequence: TGTGCCAGTAGTTGGGGGGGCAACACCGGGGAGCTGTTTTTT. Variable domain in full (rest from reference TRBV19 and TRBJ2-2): DGGITQSPKYLFRKEGQNVTLSCEQNLNHDAMYWYRQDPGQGLRLIYYSQIVNDFQKGDIAEGYSVSREKKESFPLTVTSAQKNPTAFYLCASSWGGNTGELFFGEGSRLTVL.

The rearrangement uses TRBV5-1 and TRBJ2-1, with 10 bases that match TRBD2. V shed 4 bases, J shed 0 bases, and the junction held 13 bases outside the gene matches. The CDR3 extends over 19 amino acids. Germline CDR1 reads SGHRS; CDR2 reads YFSETQ. The CDR3 is CASSPVASGGSSSYNEQFF. The DNA for the CDR3 is TGCGCCAGCAGCCCAGTGGCTAGCGGGGGTTCTAGCTCCTACAATGAGCAGTTCTTC.

Written as DNA, the CDR3 is TGTGCCAGCAGCTCGGGTCCATCGGATGGCTACACCTTC. As protein: CASSSGPSDGYTF. The rearrangement links TRBV5-6 to TRBJ1-2; D gene uncertain. The CDR3 covers 13 residues. The ends were cut back, 3 bases at V and 6 bases at J, with 12 bases in the middle. Germline assignment: CDR1 SGHDT and CDR2 YYEEEE. Full variable domain (missing parts from reference TRBV5-6 and TRBJ1-2): DAGVTQSPTHLIKTRGQQVTLRCSPKSGHDTVSWYQQALGQGPQFIFQYYEEEERQRGNFPDRFSGHQFPNYSSELNVNALLLGDSALYLCASSSGPSDGYTFGSGTRLTVV.

The J gene is TRBJ1-6, the V gene TRBV6-5; weak D call: TRBD1 (5 bases). The CDR3 totals 14 residues. The V end lost 5 bases, the J end lost 9 bases, and 14 bases lay between the germline ends. The germline V gene encodes CDR1 MNHEY and CDR2 SVGAGI. The CDR3 is CASSNSGPGSPLHF. CDR3 DNA: TGTGCCAGCAGTAATTCAGGGCCCGGTTCACCCCTCCACTTT.

This clone has only a few counts. One end of the junction is discordant with germline, which a read error may explain. The rearrangement joins TRBV28 to TRBJ2-5; either TRBD1 or TRBD2 may fit D (5 bases each). The CDR3 is 16 residues long. In germline, CDR1 is MDHEN, CDR2 SYDVKM. As DNA, the CDR3 is TGTGCGAGCAGTTCCGGGCCCTCGGGGCTACAAGAGACCCAGTACTTC. Amino acids: CASSSGPSGLQETQYF.

This clone turned up a few times. J is TRBJ1-1 and V is TRBV19; D remains ambiguous. The CDR3 totals 13 residues. The V end lost 3 bases, the J end lost 1 base, and 6 bases lay between the germline ends. The germline CDR1 and CDR2 sequences are LNHDA and SQIVND (reference sequence). The CDR3 spells CASSIRQNTEAFF. The CDR3, as DNA: TGTGCCAGTAGTATCCGGCAGAACACTGAAGCTTTCTTT. Drawing the rest from reference TRBV19 and TRBJ1-1, the complete variable domain is DGGITQSPKYLFRKEGQNVTLSCEQNLNHDAMYWYRQDPGQGLRLIYYSQIVNDFQKGDIAEGYSVSREKKESFPLTVTSAQKNPTAFYLCASSIRQNTEAFFGQGTRLTVV.

J is TRBJ1-3 and V is TRBV18; no definite D call. In germline, CDR1 is KGHSH, CDR2 LQKENI. This CDR3 comprises 14 residues. Trimming stripped 4 bases from V and 2 bases from J, with 9 bases between. The CDR3 spells CASSQGATGNTIYF. For the CDR3, the DNA is TGTGCCAGCTCACAGGGTGCTACTGGAAACACCATATATTTT.

The V call is TRBV10-3, the J call TRBJ2-2, with 10 bases that match TRBD1. This CDR3 contains 14 residues. Germline assignment: CDR1 ENHRY and CDR2 SYGVKD. J lost 5 bases, V lost 10 bases, and 7 bases had no gene match. CDR3: CATETGGRTGELFF. CDR3 DNA: TGTGCCACCGAGACAGGGGGCAGGACCGGGGAGCTGTTTTTT.

This clone was counted a single time. The chain couples TRBV7-2 to TRBJ2-1; D gene ambiguous. Trimming stripped 2 bases from V and 4 bases from J, with 12 bases between. The CDR3 runs 15 residues. Germline V gene data show CDR1 as SGHTA and CDR2 as FQGNSA. Here the CDR3 reads CASSLSEGIYNEQFF. The CDR3 DNA is TGTGCCAGCAGCTTAAGCGAAGGGATATACAATGAGCAGTTCTTC.

The chain couples TRBV19 to TRBJ1-2; TRBD1 matches at 7 bases. The germline V gene encodes CDR1 LNHDA and CDR2 SQIVND (reference sequence). The CDR3 has 14 amino acids. V shed 6 bases and J 8 bases; nucleotides not matched to a gene: 12. CDR3 coding DNA: TGTGCCAGTAGCCTTAACAGGGGCGCACTGGGCTACACCTTC. Protein product: CASSLNRGALGYTF. The full variable domain, its missing parts supplied by reference TRBV19 and TRBJ1-2, is DGGITQSPKYLFRKEGQNVTLSCEQNLNHDAMYWYRQDPGQGLRLIYYSQIVNDFQKGDIAEGYSVSREKKESFPLTVTSAQKNPTAFYLCASSLNRGALGYTFGSGTRLTVV.